This paragraph reports one T cell receptor beta chain. Its antigen is as yet unknown. Trimming stripped 0 bases from V and 1 base from J, with 10 bases between. Germline values: CDR1 SGHRS, CDR2 YFSETQ. This CDR3 is built from 15 residues. These data are taken from a study of blood T cells in healthy people across ages. Study-wide results and limits: Naive CD4+ cell counts and diversity both ran higher in long-lived than in aged donors.

Alongside a J-beta primer mix, a sample-barcoded 5' primer served in a second PCR lasting about 7 to 11 cycles. TCRdb re-analysed the 5' RACE reads in MiXCR, keeping a single row per CDR3 protein. The sample includes 270,000 or so distinct CDR3 sequences, less than 30% of them seen just once. Sequencing input: blood. This clonotype was sampled from a woman in her 70s in good health. The rearrangement uses TRBV5-1 and TRBJ2-5; D call uncertain. DNA for the CDR3: TGCGCCAGCAGCTTGGCGGGCCTTACCCAAGAGACCCAGTACTTC. It specifies CASSLAGLTQETQYF.